This TCR beta chain came from a study of shared clonotypes between healthy human individuals. Study-level results: The study found lower generation probabilities in non-shared clonotypes than in those shared by all four donors. Naive subsets typically showed greater estimated richness than memory subsets. A limitation of the genetic and exposure-history diversity represented arose from few donors.

Turning to this clone: Its antigen remains unknown.

The protocol was immunoSEQ multiplex PCR, while the TCRdb copy is restricted to in-frame clones and leaves out a portion. The repertoire holds 450,000 to 700,000 clones, nearly 97% seen once, with 0.11% in the top ten. The naive CD8 fraction comprised CD45RO-negative cells positively selected for CCR7 and excluded terminally differentiated effector memory CD45RA+ cells. Losses at the gene ends were 3 bases for V and 4 bases for J; bases not matched to a gene: 20. Looked up from germline, CDR1 is MDHEN and CDR2 is SYDVKM. This CDR3 contains 20 residues. Sample: naive CD8+ T cells sorted from blood. This TCR derives from a woman aged 25 to 45 in good health. This chain links TRBV28 with TRBJ1-4; 7 bases map to TRBD1. The chain's CDR3 is CASSFPPHRQGKGVNEKLFF. The CDR3, as DNA: TGTGCCAGCAGTTTTCCGCCCCACCGACAGGGAAAGGGCGTTAATGAAAAACTGTTTTTT. Supplemented by reference TRBV28 and TRBJ1-4, the full variable domain reads DVKVTQSSRYLVKRTGEKVFLECVQDMDHENMFWYRQDPGLGLRLIYFSYDVKMKEKGDIPEGYSVSREKKERFSLILESASTNQTSMYLCASSFPPHRQGKGVNEKLFFGSGTQLSVL.